These 22 T cell receptor beta chains were all obtained from the same sample, sequenced in a study of blood T cell repertoires in COVID-19. Clones were read by immunoSEQ multiplex PCR, and TCRdb kept only the in-frame ones, dropping some. This table has 100,000 to 120,000 clones, around four fifths appearing once. Sample: peripheral blood. These receptors were collected from a woman aged 60-75 years with acute or convalescent COVID-19.

The J gene is TRBJ1-4, the V gene TRBV7-9; D gene unclear. V lost 6 bases to trimming and J lost 4 bases, with 15 bases between them. The germline CDR1 and CDR2 sequences are SEHNR and FQNEAQ (reference sequence). The CDR3 runs 15 residues. The CDR3: CASSSTDLLNEKLFF. The CDR3 nucleotides are TGTGCCAGCAGTTCAACAGATTTACTTAATGAAAAACTGTTTTTT. The full variable domain, rest sourced from reference TRBV7-9 and TRBJ1-4, is DTGVSQNPRHKITKRGQNVTFRCDPISEHNRLYWYRQTLGQGPEFLTYFQNEAQLEKSRLLSDRFSAERPKGSFSTLEIQRTEQGDSAMYLCASSSTDLLNEKLFFGSGTQLSVL.

The chain combines TRBV6-1 with TRBJ1-6; 9 nucleotides match TRBD1. The CDR3 is made up of 15 amino acids. The germline CDR1 and CDR2 sequences are MNHNS and SASEGT. V dropped 2 bases and J dropped 8; count of bases not matched to a gene: 4. In DNA form, the CDR3 reads TGTGCCAGCAGTGAAACGGGACAGGGCTATTCACCCCTCCACTTT. This gives the protein CASSETGQGYSPLHF.

The table lists this clone with a count of one. V usage is TRBV11-3 and J usage is TRBJ1-1, with D possibly matching TRBD1 (6 bases). The CDR3 runs 13 residues. Germline CDR1 SGHNT, CDR2 YENEEA. With 0 bases removed from V and 11 bases from J, the gap between germline ends came to 13 bases. CDR3 coding DNA: TGTGCCAGCAGCTTAGATGGTGCAGGGGTGGCTTTCTTT. Residues: CASSLDGAGVAFF.

V and J are TRBV5-1 and TRBJ1-2; 7 bases map to TRBD1. The ends lost 2 bases at V and 4 bases at J; junction bases unmatched: 5. The CDR3 has 14 residues. Per the germline V gene, CDR1 is SGHRS and CDR2 is YFSETQ. CDR3 in DNA: TGCGCCAGCAGCTTACAACAGGGGAGCTATGGCTACACCTTC. This codes for CASSLQQGSYGYTF.

V and J are TRBV10-3 and TRBJ2-5, with 8 nucleotides matching TRBD2. CDR1 and CDR2 (germline): ENHRY, SYGVKD. V gave up 7 bases and J gave up 5 bases; unmatched junction bases: 6. This CDR3 is built from 13 residues. CDR3 coding DNA: TGTGCCATCAACCCGGGACTAGGCGAGACCCAGTACTTC. It yields the protein CAINPGLGETQYF.

V gene TRBV5-1 combines with J gene TRBJ1-1, with D maybe TRBD1 (5 bases). Germline V gives CDR1 SGHRS, CDR2 YFSETQ. The V and J ends lost 0 bases and 2 bases respectively, with 8 bases between them. This CDR3 comprises 14 residues. CDR3 region: CASSLVGANTEAFF. The CDR3 coding sequence is TGCGCCAGCAGCTTGGTTGGGGCAAACACTGAAGCTTTCTTT.

V gene TRBV30 combines with J gene TRBJ2-2; weak D call: TRBD1 (6 bases). Germline V gives CDR1 GTSNPN, CDR2 SVGIG (reference sequence). Trimming shortened V by 0 bases and J by 8 bases, and 10 bases separated the two germline ends. The CDR3 totals 13 residues. The DNA for the CDR3 is TGTGCCTGGAGTGTACTTGGGACAGGGGAGCTGTTTTTT. Encoded protein: CAWSVLGTGELFF.

The V and J genes are TRBV5-1 and TRBJ1-2; a weak D match, TRBD1 (6 bases). Germline V lookup: CDR1 SGHRS, CDR2 YFSETQ. V was pared by 3 bases and J by 4 bases, with 16 bases between. The CDR3 covers 15 residues. The CDR3 DNA sequence: TGCGCCAGCAGCTCAGAGACCCAGGGGAGCTATGGCTACACCTTC. Its protein is CASSSETQGSYGYTF.

The chain joins TRBV4-1 to TRBJ1-5; 9 nucleotides match TRBD1. The CDR3 covers 14 residues. The V gene end was trimmed by 6 bases and the J gene end by 6 bases; junction bases not matched to a gene: 6. Germline CDR1 is MGHRA and CDR2 is YSYEKL. CDR3 in DNA: TGCGCCAGCAGTGGCACAGGGGGCACTCAGCCCCAGCATTTT. It encodes CASSGTGGTQPQHF.

This clone was detected only a few times. CDR3 sequence: CASSHAGTAEAFF. DNA of the CDR3: TGCGCCAGCAGCCATGCCGGGACAGCCGAAGCTTTCTTT. The chain combines TRBV4-3 with TRBJ1-1; TRBD1 aligns across 7 bases. The CDR3 has 13 amino acids. Trimming took 3 bases from V and 8 from J; bases not matched to a gene: 6. Per germline, CDR1 LGHNA and CDR2 YSLEER.

The rearrangement uses TRBV7-9 and TRBJ1-2; D is uncertain. V was trimmed by 5 bases and J by 7 bases, leaving 8 bases between them. The CDR3 sequence is 11 residues long. Germline lookup yields CDR1 SEHNR and CDR2 FQNEAQ (reference sequence). This CDR3 is CASSPGSGYTF. In DNA form, the CDR3 reads TGTGCCAGCAGCCCGGGGAGTGGCTACACCTTC.

V usage is TRBV5-5 and J usage is TRBJ2-3; TRBD2 matches 11 bases. Germline loops: CDR1 SGHKS, CDR2 YYEKEE (reference sequence). The CDR3 has 16 residues. J gave up 1 base and V 2 bases, and 3 bases lay outside the gene matches. CDR3 region: CASSLLAGVRTDTQYF. The CDR3 DNA follows: TGTGCCAGCAGCTTACTAGCGGGGGTGCGCACAGATACGCAGTATTTT.

As concerns this clone: The same CDR3 is also encoded by other DNA sequences in this sample. V gene TRBV9 combines with J gene TRBJ1-2; D uncertain. V shed 0 bases and J shed 4 bases, with 7 bases lying between them. Germline-derived CDR1 and CDR2 are SGDLS and YYNGEE. The CDR3 spans 13 residues. The CDR3 sequence is CASSVEPGYGYTF. The CDR3 DNA follows: TGTGCCAGCAGCGTAGAACCGGGCTATGGCTACACCTTC.

The gene calls are TRBV2 and TRBJ2-1; TRBD2 aligns across 12 bases. The CDR3 loop spans 18 amino acids. CDR1 and CDR2 (germline): SNHLY, FYNNEI. V dropped 10 bases and J dropped 1; count of bases not matched to a gene: 14. The CDR3 nucleotides read TGTGCCAACGAACAGCCCACTAGCGGGGGGCTATCCTACAATGAGCAGTTCTTC. Its protein product is CANEQPTSGGLSYNEQFF.

This clone appeared a few times. The V call is TRBV19, the J call TRBJ1-1, with TRBD1 matching over 7 bases. CDR3 length: 13 amino acids. Germline CDR1 reads LNHDA; CDR2 reads SQIVND (reference sequence). V trimming: 7 bases; J trimming: 3 bases; junction bases outside the gene matches: 5. This chain's CDR3 is CASKGQGDTEAFF. CDR3 sequence (DNA): TGTGCCAGTAAAGGGCAGGGGGACACTGAAGCTTTCTTT.

The rearrangement links TRBV19 to TRBJ2-7; the D is unclear. The V and J ends lost 3 bases and 2 bases respectively, with 8 bases between them. This CDR3 comprises 13 residues. CDR1 and CDR2 (germline): LNHDA, SQIVND (reference sequence). DNA of the CDR3: TGTGCCAGTAGTATTAGCAGAGCCTACGAGCAGTACTTC. Its protein product is CASSISRAYEQYF.

In its sample, this clone was seen once. J is TRBJ2-3 and V is TRBV30, with TRBD2 as a possible D gene (5 bases). Trimming left V 0 bases short and J 6 bases short, with 13 bases between. From germline, CDR1 is GTSNPN and CDR2 SVGIG (reference sequence). The CDR3 length is 14 residues. The CDR3 region is CAWSVLRGPDTQYF. CDR3 bases: TGTGCCTGGAGTGTACTTCGCGGGCCCGATACGCAGTATTTT.

This clone has at least ten counts. The chain employs TRBV28 and TRBJ1-5; TRBD1 aligns across 9 bases. The CDR3 is 15 residues long. V shed 6 bases, J shed 5 bases, and the junction held 8 bases outside the gene matches. The germline gives CDR1 MDHEN, CDR2 SYDVKM. CDR3 nucleotide sequence: TGTGCCAGCAGACTTCCCCGGACAGGGGATCAGCCCCAGCATTTT. Its translation is CASRLPRTGDQPQHF.

This chain links TRBV30 with TRBJ1-2; no firm D call. The CDR3 runs 13 residues. Germline CDR1 GTSNPN, CDR2 SVGIG (reference sequence). Trimming stripped 0 bases from V and 2 bases from J, with 7 bases between. This CDR3 is CAWSVQPNYGYTF. The CDR3 coding sequence is TGTGCCTGGAGTGTACAGCCCAACTATGGCTACACCTTC.

DNA for the CDR3: TGTGCCAGCAGCGCCCGGGACTCCCTCGCGGGGTTTAGTGAAAAACTGTTTTTT. This sequence encodes CASSARDSLAGFSEKLFF. The rearrangement uses TRBV21-1 and TRBJ1-4. TRBV21-1 is noted as a pseudogene. The CDR3 consists of 18 residues.

The gene calls are TRBV28 and TRBJ1-5, with D possibly being TRBD1 (6 bases). The CDR3 totals 15 residues. Trimming shortened V by 5 bases and J by 4 bases, and 15 bases separated the two germline ends. The germline V gene has CDR1 MDHEN and CDR2 SYDVKM. In nucleotides, the CDR3 is TGTGCCAGCAGTACTACCGGGACACAGAATCAGCCCCAGCATTTT. It encodes CASSTTGTQNQPQHF.

The gene calls are TRBV6-5 and TRBJ2-2, with D hard to call. The CDR3 has 13 amino acids. Germline CDR1 is MNHEY and CDR2 is SVGAGI. Trimming stripped 0 bases from V and 7 bases from J, with 6 bases between. CDR3 DNA: TGTGCCAGCAGTTACTCGCGTGACGGGGAGCTGTTTTTT. It codes for CASSYSRDGELFF.